One sample yielded the 23 T cell receptor beta chains listed below, sequenced in a study of T-cell reconstitution after alpha-beta-depleted transplantation in children. During its preparation, the TCRbeta library received unique molecular identifiers. TCRdb processed the PCR reads anew with MiXCR; each CDR3 protein has one entry. The repertoire holds hundreds of thousands of distinct CDR3 sequences, with around 14% as singletons. The input for sequencing was PBMCs, taken before TCRalphabeta/CD19-depleted stem cell transplant. The origin of the receptors is a girl aged 2 to 9 with congenital amegakaryocytic thrombocytopenia, due to receive a stem cell transplant.

This clonotype was observed a handful of times. Here the CDR3 DNA reads TGTGCCAGCAGCTTAGGAGGCAGCGGCTTCTACGAGCAGTACTTC. Protein sequence: CASSLGGSGFYEQYF. The chain uses TRBV7-9 and TRBJ2-7; D might be TRBD2 (5 bases). Germline V lookup: CDR1 SEHNR, CDR2 FQNEAQ (reference sequence). Trimming removed 1 base at V and 3 bases at J, with 13 bases between. The CDR3 is made up of 15 amino acids. Based on the CDR3 plus reference TRBV7-9 and TRBJ2-7, the full variable domain is DTGVSQNPRHKITKRGQNVTFRCDPISEHNRLYWYRQTLGQGPEFLTYFQNEAQLEKSRLLSDRFSAERPKGSFSTLEIQRTEQGDSAMYLCASSLGGSGFYEQYFGPGTRLTVT.

This clonotype was detected ten times or more. J is TRBJ1-2 and V is TRBV5-1; D remains ambiguous. The germline V gene has CDR1 SGHRS and CDR2 YFSETQ. The CDR3 has 13 residues. V was pared by 4 bases and J by 7 bases, with 14 bases between. This chain's CDR3 is CASSNAGKFGYTF. CDR3 sequence (DNA): TGCGCCAGCAGCAACGCCGGGAAATTTGGCTACACCTTC.

In this sample, this clonotype turned up a few times. The gene calls are TRBV7-9 and TRBJ2-1, with a possible D match to TRBD2 (5 bases). V was trimmed by 5 bases and J by 9 bases, leaving 23 bases between them. The germline gives CDR1 SEHNR, CDR2 FQNEAQ (reference sequence). The CDR3 totals 16 residues. In nucleotides, the CDR3 is TGTGCCAGCAGCACCTCCTTCGGGAATGTCGGCGGTGAGCAGTTCTTC. Amino acid sequence: CASSTSFGNVGGEQFF. The full variable domain, with the rest looked up from reference TRBV7-9 and TRBJ2-1, is DTGVSQNPRHKITKRGQNVTFRCDPISEHNRLYWYRQTLGQGPEFLTYFQNEAQLEKSRLLSDRFSAERPKGSFSTLEIQRTEQGDSAMYLCASSTSFGNVGGEQFFGPGTRLTVL.

This clonotype was picked up many times. The chain uses TRBV28 and TRBJ1-6; D is unclear. This CDR3 contains 15 residues. CDR1 is MDHEN and CDR2 is SYDVKM in the germline V gene. The V and J ends lost 6 bases and 6 bases respectively, with 15 bases between them. This CDR3 is CASRTSADFNSPLHF. CDR3 in DNA: TGTGCCAGCAGGACAAGTGCTGACTTTAATTCACCCCTCCACTTT. Full variable domain (remainder filled in from reference TRBV28 and TRBJ1-6): DVKVTQSSRYLVKRTGEKVFLECVQDMDHENMFWYRQDPGLGLRLIYFSYDVKMKEKGDIPEGYSVSREKKERFSLILESASTNQTSMYLCASRTSADFNSPLHFGNGTRLTVT.

This clonotype was observed many times. The J gene is TRBJ2-5, the V gene TRBV20-1; no reliable D call. The CDR3 loop spans 15 amino acids. The V end was cut by 5 bases, the J end by 3 bases, with 19 bases between. The V gene's germline CDR1 is DFQATT and CDR2 SNEGSKA (reference sequence). The DNA of the CDR3 is TGCAGTGCTTTGCCTCCCGAGGTTGGGAAAGAGACCCAGTACTTC. Its protein is CSALPPEVGKETQYF.

Only a few counts were recorded for this clonotype. The chain recombines TRBV5-1 with TRBJ1-1; a possible D gene is TRBD1 (6 bases). Trimming pared 4 bases from V and 0 bases from J, leaving 10 bases between. The CDR3 consists of 14 residues. Germline V lookup: CDR1 SGHRS, CDR2 YFSETQ. CDR3 in DNA: TGCGCCAGCAGCAAGGGGACATTGAACACTGAAGCTTTCTTT. This translates into CASSKGTLNTEAFF.

On this clonotype: A read error may explain this, as a much larger clone is one base away. V is TRBV5-1 and J is TRBJ2-1, with TRBD1 as a possible D gene (5 bases). CDR3 length: 13 amino acids. Looked up from germline, CDR1 is SGHRS and CDR2 is YFSETQ. For the CDR3, the DNA is TGCGCCAGTAAAACGGACATTCACAATGGGCAGTTCTTC. This encodes CASKTDIHNGQFF.

This clonotype was seen many times. The chain is built from TRBV7-7 and TRBJ2-5; 12 nucleotides line up with TRBD2. The germline V gene encodes CDR1 SSHAT and CDR2 FNYEAQ (reference sequence). The length of the CDR3 is 15 residues. V dropped 3 bases and J dropped 4; count of bases not matched to a gene: 3. The DNA of the CDR3 is TGTGCCAGCAGCTTGACTAGCGGGAGTCGAGAGACCCAGTACTTC. This codes for CASSLTSGSRETQYF.

The chain is built from TRBV1 and TRBJ2-3. TRBV1 is an annotated pseudogene. The CDR3 is 15 amino acids. DNA of the CDR3: TGCACCAGCAGCCAAGACCCTGGACACACAGATACGCAGTATTTT. As protein: CTSSQDPGHTDTQYF.

V and J are TRBV7-9 and TRBJ1-2; D perhaps matches TRBD1 (6 bases). This CDR3 is built from 16 residues. CDR1 SEHNR and CDR2 FQNEAQ come from the germline V gene (reference sequence). Trimming stripped 2 bases from V and 2 bases from J, with 15 bases between. The CDR3 region has the DNA TGTGCCAGCAGCTTAACCACAGGGTTGAAGAACTATGGCTACACCTTC. Residues: CASSLTTGLKNYGYTF.

This clonotype has only a few counts. The J gene is TRBJ2-6, the V gene TRBV29-1; D gene unclear. V was clipped by 3 bases and J by 2 bases, with 5 bases between them. The CDR3 covers 13 residues. Germline-derived CDR1 and CDR2 are SQVTM and ANQGSEA. CDR3 sequence (DNA): TGCAGCGTTGAGCGGACTGGGGCCAACGTCCTGACTTTC. Translating gives CSVERTGANVLTF.

This rearrangement joins TRBV15 to TRBJ2-4; 13 nucleotides align to TRBD2. Germline V gene sequence: CDR1 LNHNV, CDR2 YYDKDF (reference sequence). Trimming took 5 bases from V and 5 from J; bases not matched to a gene: 9. This CDR3 is 17 amino acids long. Written as DNA, the CDR3 is TGTGCCACCAGCTCCCATGGACTAGCGGGGGACCAAAACATTCAGTACTTC. As protein: CATSSHGLAGDQNIQYF.

As concerns this clonotype: Mismatch with germline at one junction end may stem from a read error. The V gene is TRBV3-1, the J gene TRBJ2-7, with 8 nucleotides matching TRBD2. CDR1 is LGHDT and CDR2 is YNNKEL in the germline V gene (reference sequence). This CDR3 is built from 15 residues. This CDR3 is CACSRPLAASYEQYF. CDR3 nucleotides: TGTGCCTGCAGCCGCCCACTAGCGGCCTCCTACGAGCAGTACTTC.

The chain uses TRBV30 and TRBJ1-1, with a tentative D call TRBD1 (5 bases). This CDR3 region has 11 residues. Trimming pared 4 bases from V and 6 bases from J, leaving 9 bases between. Germline V gene sequence: CDR1 GTSNPN, CDR2 SVGIG (reference sequence). CDR3 region: CAWTRESEAFF. CDR3 nucleotide sequence: TGTGCCTGGACCAGGGAGTCTGAAGCTTTCTTT.

This clonotype was seen many times. V gene TRBV12-3 or TRBV12-4 combines with J gene TRBJ2-1; perhaps TRBD1 as D (5 bases). The germline V and J ends were trimmed by 7 bases and 7 bases, with 14 bases remaining between them. CDR3 length: 13 amino acids. The CDR3 sequence: CASTLGERNEQFF. The CDR3 DNA sequence: TGTGCCAGCACCCTAGGGGAAAGGAATGAGCAGTTCTTC.

This clonotype was seen many times. J is TRBJ1-1 and V is TRBV7-8, with D unclear. Germline V CDR1 and CDR2: SGHVS, FQNEAQ. V lost 1 base and J 3 bases, leaving 6 bases between the germline ends. CDR3 size: 13 residues. In DNA form, the CDR3 reads TGTGCCAGCAGCTTAGACGGGGACACTGAAGCTTTCTTT. It translates to CASSLDGDTEAFF.

This rearrangement joins TRBV20-1 to TRBJ2-1, with 9 positions matching TRBD2. The J segment lost 2 bases and the V segment lost 3 bases, leaving 5 bases of the junction unmatched. CDR1 DFQATT and CDR2 SNEGSKA come from the germline V gene (reference sequence). The CDR3 length is 15 residues. CDR3 protein: CSAREPSGTYNEQFF. The CDR3 region has the DNA TGCAGTGCTAGGGAACCTAGCGGGACCTACAATGAGCAGTTCTTC.

V and J are TRBV7-9 and TRBJ2-3; TRBD1 matches 8 bases. The CDR3 covers 16 residues. The V and J ends lost 4 bases and 0 bases, in that order; junction bases with no gene match: 6. The V gene's germline CDR1 is SEHNR and CDR2 FQNEAQ (reference sequence). As DNA, the CDR3 is TGTGCCAGCAGCTCCTGGACAGGGTATAGCACAGATACGCAGTATTTT. Translation gives CASSSWTGYSTDTQYF.

The V and J genes are TRBV20-1 and TRBJ2-7; 11 bases map to TRBD2. This CDR3 comprises 14 residues. With 4 bases clipped from V and 2 bases from J, the junction kept 4 bases outside the gene matches. Germline V gives CDR1 DFQATT, CDR2 SNEGSKA (reference sequence). CDR3 loop: CSATPGLAAYEQYF. CDR3 DNA sequence: TGCAGTGCTACCCCGGGACTAGCGGCCTACGAGCAGTACTTC.

The sample holds many counts of this clonotype. This rearrangement joins TRBV29-1 to TRBJ1-2; the D is unclear. This CDR3 comprises 12 residues. Germline assignment: CDR1 SQVTM and CDR2 ANQGSEA. The ends were cut back, 7 bases at V and 2 bases at J, with 11 bases in the middle. The CDR3 DNA reads TGCAGCGCCGGGTTCCAGAACTATGGCTACACCTTC. Encoded protein: CSAGFQNYGYTF.

This clonotype was recorded a few times. The chain employs TRBV5-1 and TRBJ2-1; no clear D. The CDR3 spans 15 residues. The V gene's germline CDR1 is SGHRS and CDR2 YFSETQ. The V end was cut by 2 bases, the J end by 0 bases, with 9 bases between. CDR3 sequence reads: CASSFSESSYNEQFF. CDR3 coding DNA: TGCGCCAGCAGCTTCTCGGAGAGCTCCTACAATGAGCAGTTCTTC.

In this sample, this clonotype turned up once. This chain links TRBV7-8 with TRBJ1-5; D not resolved. Trimming took 1 base from V and 3 from J, leaving 10 bases between them. Germline V gene sequence: CDR1 SGHVS, CDR2 FQNEAQ. This CDR3 contains 15 residues. CDR3 sequence reads: CASSLGPGSNQPQHF. CDR3 nucleotide sequence: TGTGCCAGCAGCTTAGGTCCGGGATCCAATCAGCCCCAGCATTTT.

The table lists this clonotype with a few counts. This chain uses TRBV5-5 with TRBJ2-2; a weak D match, TRBD1 (5 bases). Germline CDR1 and CDR2: SGHKS and YYEKEE (reference sequence). CDR3 length equals 14 residues. V gave up 2 bases and J gave up 4 bases, with 9 bases separating them. CDR3 residues: CASSFQTVTGELFF. The CDR3, as DNA: TGTGCCAGCAGCTTCCAGACAGTCACCGGGGAGCTGTTTTTT.